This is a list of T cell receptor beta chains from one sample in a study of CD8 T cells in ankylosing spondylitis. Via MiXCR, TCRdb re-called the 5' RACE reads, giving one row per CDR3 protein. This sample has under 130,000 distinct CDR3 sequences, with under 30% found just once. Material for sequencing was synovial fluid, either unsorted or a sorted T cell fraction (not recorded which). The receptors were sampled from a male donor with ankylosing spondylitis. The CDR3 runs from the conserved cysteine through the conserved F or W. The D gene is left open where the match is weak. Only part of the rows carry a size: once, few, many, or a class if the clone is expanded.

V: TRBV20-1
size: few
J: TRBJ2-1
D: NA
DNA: TGCAGTGCCCCACAGCGAGGTGAGCAGTTCTTC
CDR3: CSAPQRGEQFF

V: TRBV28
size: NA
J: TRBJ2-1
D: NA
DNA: TGTGCCAGCAGTTTCGCGGGAAGCAATGAGCAGTTCTTC
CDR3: CASSFAGSNEQFF

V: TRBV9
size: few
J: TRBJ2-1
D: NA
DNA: TGTGCCAGCAGCGTAGCCCCTCCCGGACAAGTCTCCTACAATGAGCAGTTCTTC
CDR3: CASSVAPPGQVSYNEQFF

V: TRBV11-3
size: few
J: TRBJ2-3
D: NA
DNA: TGTGCCAGCAGCTTTCACACAGATACGCAGTATTTT
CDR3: CASSFHTDTQYF

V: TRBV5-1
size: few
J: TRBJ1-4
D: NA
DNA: TGCGCCAGCAGCCGGGACGGAGCAACTAATGAAAAACTGTTTTTT
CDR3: CASSRDGATNEKLFF

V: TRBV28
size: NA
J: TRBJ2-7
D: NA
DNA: TGTGCCAGCAGCCTAACCCGGGACGAGCAGTACTTC
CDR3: CASSLTRDEQYF

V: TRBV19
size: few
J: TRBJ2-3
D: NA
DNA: TGTGCCAGTTCCCTAAAACTTGGCACAGATACGCAGTATTTT
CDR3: CASSLKLGTDTQYF

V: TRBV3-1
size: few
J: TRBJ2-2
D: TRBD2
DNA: TGTGCCAGCAGCCTCCATAGCGGGAGCACCGGGGAGCTGTTTTTT
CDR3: CASSLHSGSTGELFF

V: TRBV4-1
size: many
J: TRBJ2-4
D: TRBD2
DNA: TGCGCCAGCAGCCGTTCTAGCGGGGAGGGGGTAAACATTCAGTACTTC
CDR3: CASSRSSGEGVNIQYF

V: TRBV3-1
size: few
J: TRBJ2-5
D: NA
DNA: TGTGCCAGCAGCCCGGGACCGTTAGAGGAGACCCAGTACTTC
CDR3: CASSPGPLEETQYF

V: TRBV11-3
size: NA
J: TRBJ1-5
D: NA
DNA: TGTGCCAGCAGCTTGGGGACGTTTCAGCCCCAGCATTTT
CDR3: CASSLGTFQPQHF

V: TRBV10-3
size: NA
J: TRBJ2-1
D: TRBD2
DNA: TGTGCCATCAGTCCCCGACTAGCGGAATACAATGAGCAGTTCTTC
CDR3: CAISPRLAEYNEQFF

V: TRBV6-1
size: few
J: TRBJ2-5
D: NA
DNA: TGTGCCAGCAGTGAATACGGTCCGGGTGGGCCTCAAGAGACCCAGTACTTC
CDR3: CASSEYGPGGPQETQYF

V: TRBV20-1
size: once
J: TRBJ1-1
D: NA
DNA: TGCAGTGCTAGAATGGTGGGGCTGAACACTGAAGCTTTCTTT
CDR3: CSARMVGLNTEAFF

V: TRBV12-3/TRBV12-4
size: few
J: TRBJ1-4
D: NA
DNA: TGTGCCAGCAGTTTAGGGCAGGATAATGAAAAACTGTTTTTT
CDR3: CASSLGQDNEKLFF

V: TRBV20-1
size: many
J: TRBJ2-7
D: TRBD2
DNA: TGCAGTGCTAGAGATCCCTCCGAAGCTAGCGGGAGTGGTGAGCAGTACTTC
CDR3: CSARDPSEASGSGEQYF

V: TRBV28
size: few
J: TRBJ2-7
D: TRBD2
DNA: TGTGCCAGCAGTTTATCGGCTAGCGGGACCTACGAGCAGTACTTC
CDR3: CASSLSASGTYEQYF

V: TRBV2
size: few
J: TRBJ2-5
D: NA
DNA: TGTGCCAGCAGGAGGGACATTGGGGAGACCCAGTACTTC
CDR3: CASRRDIGETQYF

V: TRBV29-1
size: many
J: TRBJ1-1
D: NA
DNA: TGCAGCGTTGAAGTAGGCACTGAAGCTTTCTTT
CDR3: CSVEVGTEAFF

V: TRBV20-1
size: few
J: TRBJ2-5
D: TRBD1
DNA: TGCAGTGCTTCCCGTGAGGGGACAGGGGAAGAGACCCAGTACTTC
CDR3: CSASREGTGEETQYF

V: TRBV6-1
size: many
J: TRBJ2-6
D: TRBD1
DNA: TGTGCCAGCTTGGGACAGATTACCTCTGGGGCCAACGTCCTGACTTTC
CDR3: CASLGQITSGANVLTF

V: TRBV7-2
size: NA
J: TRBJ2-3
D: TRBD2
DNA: TGTGCCAGCAGCTTCACGGGAGGCTGCAGCACAGATACGCAGTATTTT
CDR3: CASSFTGGCSTDTQYF

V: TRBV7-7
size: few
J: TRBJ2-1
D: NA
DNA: TGTGCCAGCGCCCCTCTCGGGGGTTACAATGAGCAGTTCTTC
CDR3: CASAPLGGYNEQFF

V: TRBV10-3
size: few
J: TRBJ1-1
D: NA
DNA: TGTGCCATCAGTCGAGGGACTGCCGCCATGGAAGCTTTCTTT
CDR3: CAISRGTAAMEAFF

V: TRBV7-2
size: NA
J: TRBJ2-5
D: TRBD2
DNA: TGTGCCAGCAGCTTAGTGGAGCGGGAGTGCAAGACCCAGTACTTC
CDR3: CASSLVERECKTQYF